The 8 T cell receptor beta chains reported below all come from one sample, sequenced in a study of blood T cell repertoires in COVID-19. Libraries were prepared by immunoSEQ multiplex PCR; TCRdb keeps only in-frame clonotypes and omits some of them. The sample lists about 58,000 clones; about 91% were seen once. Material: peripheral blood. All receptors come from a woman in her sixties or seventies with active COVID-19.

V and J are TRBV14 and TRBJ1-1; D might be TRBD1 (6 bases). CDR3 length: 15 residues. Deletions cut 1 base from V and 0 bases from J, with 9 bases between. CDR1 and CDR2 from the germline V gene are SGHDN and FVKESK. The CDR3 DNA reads TGTGCCAGCAGCCAAGGGGCAGGGGTGAACACTGAAGCTTTCTTT. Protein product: CASSQGAGVNTEAFF. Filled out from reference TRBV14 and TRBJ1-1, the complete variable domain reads EAGVTQFPSHSVIEKGQTVTLRCDPISGHDNLYWYRRVMGKEIKFLLHFVKESKQDESGMPNNRFLAERTGGTYSTLKVQPAELEDSGVYFCASSQGAGVNTEAFFGQGTRLTVV.

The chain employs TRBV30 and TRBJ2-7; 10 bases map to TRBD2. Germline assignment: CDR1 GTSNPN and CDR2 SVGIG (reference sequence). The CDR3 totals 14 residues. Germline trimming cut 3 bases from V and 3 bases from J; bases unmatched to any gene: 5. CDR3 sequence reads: CAWRPLAGFYEQYF. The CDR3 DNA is TGTGCCTGGAGACCACTAGCGGGGTTCTACGAGCAGTACTTC.

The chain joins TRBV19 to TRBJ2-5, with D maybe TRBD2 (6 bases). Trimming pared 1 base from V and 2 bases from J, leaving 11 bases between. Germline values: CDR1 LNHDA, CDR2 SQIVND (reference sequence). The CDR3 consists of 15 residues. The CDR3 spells CASSIGAGTQETQYF. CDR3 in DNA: TGTGCCAGTAGTATAGGAGCCGGGACTCAAGAGACCCAGTACTTC.

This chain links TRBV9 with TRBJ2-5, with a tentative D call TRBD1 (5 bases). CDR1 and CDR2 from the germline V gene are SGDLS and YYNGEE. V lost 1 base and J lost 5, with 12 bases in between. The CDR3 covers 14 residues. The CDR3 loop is CASSVQGHGETQYF. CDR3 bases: TGTGCCAGCAGCGTACAGGGTCACGGGGAGACCCAGTACTTC. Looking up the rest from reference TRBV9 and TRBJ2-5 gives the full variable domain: DSGVTQTPKHLITATGQRVTLRCSPRSGDLSVYWYQQSLDQGLQFLIQYYNGEERAKGNILERFSAQQFPDLHSELNLSSLELGDSALYFCASSVQGHGETQYFGPGTRLLVL.

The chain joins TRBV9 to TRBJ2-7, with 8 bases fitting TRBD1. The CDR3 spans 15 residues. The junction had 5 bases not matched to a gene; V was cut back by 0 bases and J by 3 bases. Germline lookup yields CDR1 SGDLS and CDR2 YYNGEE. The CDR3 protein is CASSVGGQGIYEQYF. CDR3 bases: TGTGCCAGCAGCGTAGGAGGACAGGGAATCTACGAGCAGTACTTC.

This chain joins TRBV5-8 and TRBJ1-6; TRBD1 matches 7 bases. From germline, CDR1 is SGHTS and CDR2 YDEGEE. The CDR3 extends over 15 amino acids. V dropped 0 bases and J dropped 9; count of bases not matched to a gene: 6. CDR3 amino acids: CASSLAGGIASPLHF. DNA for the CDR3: TGTGCCAGCAGCTTGGCAGGGGGGATAGCTTCACCCCTCCACTTT.

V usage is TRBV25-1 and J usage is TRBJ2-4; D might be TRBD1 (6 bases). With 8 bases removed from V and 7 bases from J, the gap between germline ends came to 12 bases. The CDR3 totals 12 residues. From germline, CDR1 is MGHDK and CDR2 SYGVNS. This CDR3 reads CASGPQGNIQYF. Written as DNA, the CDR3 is TGTGCCAGCGGTCCCCAGGGGAACATTCAGTACTTC.

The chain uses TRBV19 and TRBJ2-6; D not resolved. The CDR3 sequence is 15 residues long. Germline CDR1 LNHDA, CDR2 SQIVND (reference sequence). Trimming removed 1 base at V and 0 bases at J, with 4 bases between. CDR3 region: CASSIAVSGANVLTF. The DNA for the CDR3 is TGTGCCAGTAGTATAGCGGTCTCTGGGGCCAACGTCCTGACTTTC.